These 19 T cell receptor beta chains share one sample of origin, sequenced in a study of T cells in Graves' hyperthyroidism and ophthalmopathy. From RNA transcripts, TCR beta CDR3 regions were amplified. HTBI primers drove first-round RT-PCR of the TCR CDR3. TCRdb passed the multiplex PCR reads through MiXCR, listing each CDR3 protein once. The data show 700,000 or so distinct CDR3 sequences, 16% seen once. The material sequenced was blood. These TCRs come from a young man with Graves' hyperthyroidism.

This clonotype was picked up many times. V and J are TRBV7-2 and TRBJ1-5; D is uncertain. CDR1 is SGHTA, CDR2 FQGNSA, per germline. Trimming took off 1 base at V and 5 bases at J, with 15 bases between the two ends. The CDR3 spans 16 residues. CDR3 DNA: TGTGCCAGCAGCTTAGGATCCGGGATTGGACATCAGCCCCAGCATTTT. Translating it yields CASSLGSGIGHQPQHF.

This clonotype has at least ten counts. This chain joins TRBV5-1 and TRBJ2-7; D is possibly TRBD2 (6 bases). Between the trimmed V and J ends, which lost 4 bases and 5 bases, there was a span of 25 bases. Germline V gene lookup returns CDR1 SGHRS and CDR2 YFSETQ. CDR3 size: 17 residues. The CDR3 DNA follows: TGCGCCAGCAGCCCCCCAGATGGGGCGGGGTCCGCGGACGAGCAGTACTTC. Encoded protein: CASSPPDGAGSADEQYF.

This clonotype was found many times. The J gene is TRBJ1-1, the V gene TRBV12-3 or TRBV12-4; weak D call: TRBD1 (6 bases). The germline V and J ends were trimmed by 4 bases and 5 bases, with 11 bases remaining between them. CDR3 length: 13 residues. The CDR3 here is CASSSKRGTEAFF. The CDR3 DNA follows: TGTGCCAGCAGTTCCAAAAGGGGGACTGAAGCTTTCTTT.

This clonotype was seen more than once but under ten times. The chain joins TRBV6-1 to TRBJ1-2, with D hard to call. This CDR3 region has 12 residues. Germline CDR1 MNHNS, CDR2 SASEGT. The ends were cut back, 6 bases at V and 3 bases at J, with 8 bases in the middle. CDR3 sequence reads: CASSHPDYGYTF. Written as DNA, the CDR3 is TGTGCCAGCAGCCACCCGGACTATGGCTACACCTTC.

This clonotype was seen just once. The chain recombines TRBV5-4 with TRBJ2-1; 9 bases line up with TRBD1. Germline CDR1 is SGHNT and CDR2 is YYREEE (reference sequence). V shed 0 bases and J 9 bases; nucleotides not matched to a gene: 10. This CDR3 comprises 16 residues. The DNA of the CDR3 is TGTGCCAGCAGCTTGGCCGGAGACAGGGGGATGTTTGAGCAGTTCTTC. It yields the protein CASSLAGDRGMFEQFF. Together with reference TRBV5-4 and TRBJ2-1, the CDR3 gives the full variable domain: ETGVTQSPTHLIKTRGQQVTLRCSSQSGHNTVSWYQQALGQGPQFIFQYYREEENGRGNFPPRFSGLQFPNYSSELNVNALELDDSALYLCASSLAGDRGMFEQFFGPGTRLTVL.

CDR3 residues: CASSFEPGTSYEQYF. CDR3 DNA sequence: TGTGCCAGTAGTTTCGAACCGGGTACGTCCTACGAGCAGTACTTC. V gene TRBV19 combines with J gene TRBJ2-7; D not certain. The germline V gene has CDR1 LNHDA and CDR2 SQIVND (reference sequence). Between the trimmed V and J ends, which lost 5 bases and 1 base, there was a span of 15 bases. The CDR3 extends over 15 amino acids.

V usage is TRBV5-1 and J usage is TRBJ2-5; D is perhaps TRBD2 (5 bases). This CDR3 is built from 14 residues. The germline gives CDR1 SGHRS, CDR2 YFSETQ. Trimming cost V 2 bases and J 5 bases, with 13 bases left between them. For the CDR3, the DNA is TGCGCCAGCAGCTTTCTAGGACTTGCGGAGACCCAGTACTTC. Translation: CASSFLGLAETQYF.

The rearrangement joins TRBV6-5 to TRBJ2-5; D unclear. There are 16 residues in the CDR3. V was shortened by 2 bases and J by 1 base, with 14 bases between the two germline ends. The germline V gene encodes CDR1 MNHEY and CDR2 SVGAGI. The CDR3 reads CASSYGASGPQETQYF. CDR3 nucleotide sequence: TGTGCCAGCAGTTACGGAGCGAGTGGACCCCAAGAGACCCAGTACTTC.

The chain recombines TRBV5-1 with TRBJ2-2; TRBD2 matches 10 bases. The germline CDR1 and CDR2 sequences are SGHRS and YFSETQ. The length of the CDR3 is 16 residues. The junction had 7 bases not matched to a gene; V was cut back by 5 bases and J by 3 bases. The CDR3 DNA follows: TGCGCCAGCAGGCCCCTAGCGGGAGAGCACACCGGGGAGCTGTTTTTT. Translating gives CASRPLAGEHTGELFF.

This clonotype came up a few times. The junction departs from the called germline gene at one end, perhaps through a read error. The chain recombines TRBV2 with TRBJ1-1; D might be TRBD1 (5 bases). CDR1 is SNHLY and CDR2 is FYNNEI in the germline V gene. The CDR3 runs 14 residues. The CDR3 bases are TGTGCCTGCAGTGAAGCAGGTGGGGGCACTGAAGCTTTCTTT. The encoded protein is CACSEAGGGTEAFF.

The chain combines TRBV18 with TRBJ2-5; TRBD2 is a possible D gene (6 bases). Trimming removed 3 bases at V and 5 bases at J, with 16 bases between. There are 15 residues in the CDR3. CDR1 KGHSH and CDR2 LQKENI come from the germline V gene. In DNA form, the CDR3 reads TGTGCCAGCTCACCCCCGGGACTGGGGAGTGAGACCCAGTACTTC. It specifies CASSPPGLGSETQYF.

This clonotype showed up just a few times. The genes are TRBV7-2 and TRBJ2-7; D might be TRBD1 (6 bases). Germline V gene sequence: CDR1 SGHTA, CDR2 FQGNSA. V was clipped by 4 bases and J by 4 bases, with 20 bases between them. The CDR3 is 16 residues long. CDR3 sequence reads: CASSSGQRDEQYEQYF. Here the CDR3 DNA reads TGTGCCAGCAGCTCCGGACAGAGGGATGAACAATACGAGCAGTACTTC.

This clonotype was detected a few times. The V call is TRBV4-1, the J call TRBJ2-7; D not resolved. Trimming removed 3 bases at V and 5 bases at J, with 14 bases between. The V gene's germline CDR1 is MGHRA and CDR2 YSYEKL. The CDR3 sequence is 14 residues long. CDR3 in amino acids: CASSHRVRRNEQYF. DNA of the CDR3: TGCGCCAGCAGCCACCGCGTCCGCCGAAACGAGCAGTACTTC.

Here the CDR3 reads CSARGASGIYEQYF. The CDR3 DNA follows: TGCAGTGCCCGGGGGGCGAGTGGAATTTACGAGCAGTACTTC. V and J are TRBV20-1 and TRBJ2-7; the D gene is possibly TRBD2 (7 bases). This CDR3 contains 14 residues. Trimming removed 6 bases at V and 4 bases at J, with 19 bases between. CDR1 and CDR2 (germline): DFQATT, SNEGSKA (reference sequence).

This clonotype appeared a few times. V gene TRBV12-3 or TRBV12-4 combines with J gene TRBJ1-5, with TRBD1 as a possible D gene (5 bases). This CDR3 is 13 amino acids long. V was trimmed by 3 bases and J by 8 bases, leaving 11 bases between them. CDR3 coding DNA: TGTGCCAGCAGTTTCAGGGTTGGGGAGCCCCAGCATTTT. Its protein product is CASSFRVGEPQHF.

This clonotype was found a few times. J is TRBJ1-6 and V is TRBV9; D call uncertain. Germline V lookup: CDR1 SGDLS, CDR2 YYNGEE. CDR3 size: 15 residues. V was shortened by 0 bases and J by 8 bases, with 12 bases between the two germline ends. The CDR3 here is CASSVGGGGDSPLHF. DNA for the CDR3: TGTGCCAGCAGCGTAGGGGGTGGTGGTGATTCACCCCTCCACTTT.

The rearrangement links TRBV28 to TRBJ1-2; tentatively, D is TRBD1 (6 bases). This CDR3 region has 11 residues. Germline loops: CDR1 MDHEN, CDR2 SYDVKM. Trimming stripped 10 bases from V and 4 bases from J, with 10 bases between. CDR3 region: CATGGGYGYTF. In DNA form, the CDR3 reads TGTGCCACCGGGGGCGGCTATGGCTACACCTTC.

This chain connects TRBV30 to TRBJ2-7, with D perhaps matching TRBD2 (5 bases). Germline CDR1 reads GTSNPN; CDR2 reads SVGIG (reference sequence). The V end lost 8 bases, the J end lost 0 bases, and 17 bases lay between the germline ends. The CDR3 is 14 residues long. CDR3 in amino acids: CASSHGVGSYEQYF. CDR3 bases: TGTGCCAGCAGCCACGGGGTGGGCTCCTACGAGCAGTACTTC.

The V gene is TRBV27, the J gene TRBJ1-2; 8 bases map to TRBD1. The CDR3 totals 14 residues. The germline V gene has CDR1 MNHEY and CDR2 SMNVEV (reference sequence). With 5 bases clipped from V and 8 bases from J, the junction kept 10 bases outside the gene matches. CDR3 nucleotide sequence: TGTGCCAGCAGTCCAGGGACAGGAGGAGGAGGCTACACCTTC. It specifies CASSPGTGGGGYTF.